Listed below are T cell receptor beta chains from one sample, sequenced in a study of cytomegalovirus exposure and HLA in healthy donors. Produced via immunoSEQ multiplex PCR; TCRdb's table is partial and in-frame only. The table lists under 90,000 clones, about 90% of them singletons. The sequenced sample was PBMCs. These receptors originate from a man aged 18 to 30 in good health and CMV-seronegative. CDR3s include the opening cysteine and the closing phenylalanine or tryptophan. A D gene is named only where the DNA matches it firmly. Size values are once, few and many counts, or a class for expanded clones, and some rows have none.

CDR3 DNA: TGTGCCAGCAGCTTGTCAGGCGGGGAGCTCGGGGCCGACGTCCTGACTTTC
CDR3 protein: CASSLSGGELGADVLTF
V gene: TRBV5-6
J gene: TRBJ2-6
CDR3 length: 17
clone size: .
D gene: .

CDR3 DNA: TGTGCCAGCAGCTTTTTCAGGGACAGCCTTAAAAGGGACTATGGCTACACCTTC
CDR3 protein: CASSFFRDSLKRDYGYTF
V gene: TRBV7-9
J gene: TRBJ1-2
CDR3 length: 18
clone size: .
D gene: TRBD1

CDR3 DNA: TGTGCCAGCACTGCACAGGGGGAGAGCTACGAGCAGTACTTC
CDR3 protein: CASTAQGESYEQYF
V gene: TRBV27
J gene: TRBJ2-7
CDR3 length: 14
clone size: .
D gene: TRBD1

CDR3 DNA: TGTGCCAGCAGATTAAGGGGGGGGGTTACTCAGCCCCAGCATTTT
CDR3 protein: CASRLRGGVTQPQHF
V gene: TRBV27
J gene: TRBJ1-5
CDR3 length: 15
clone size: .
D gene: .

CDR3 DNA: TGTGCCAGTAGTAGAACTCTATACACTGAAGCTTTCTTT
CDR3 protein: CASSRTLYTEAFF
V gene: TRBV19
J gene: TRBJ1-1
CDR3 length: 13
clone size: once
D gene: .

CDR3 DNA: TGCGCCAGCAGCCAACAATTTTACCGGACAGGGTCGAATGAGCAGTTCTTC
CDR3 protein: CASSQQFYRTGSNEQFF
V gene: TRBV4-1
J gene: TRBJ2-1
CDR3 length: 17
clone size: .
D gene: TRBD1

CDR3 DNA: TGCGCCAGCAGCCAAGTTTGGACTAGCGGGACCTACGAGCAGTACTTC
CDR3 protein: CASSQVWTSGTYEQYF
V gene: TRBV4-1
J gene: TRBJ2-7
CDR3 length: 16
clone size: few
D gene: TRBD2

CDR3 DNA: TGTGCCAGCAGCTTGTCAGGTGTCGATGAAGCTTTCTTT
CDR3 protein: CASSLSGVDEAFF
V gene: TRBV7-2
J gene: TRBJ1-1
CDR3 length: 13
clone size: .
D gene: .

CDR3 DNA: TGTGCCAGCAGGATCACGACAGGATCAACTAATGAAAAACTGTTTTTT
CDR3 protein: CASRITTGSTNEKLFF
V gene: TRBV27
J gene: TRBJ1-4
CDR3 length: 16
clone size: .
D gene: .

CDR3 DNA: TGTGCCAGCAGCCCACCCGGGACTTTTGGAAACACCATATATTTT
CDR3 protein: CASSPPGTFGNTIYF
V gene: TRBV28
J gene: TRBJ1-3
CDR3 length: 15
clone size: .
D gene: .

CDR3 DNA: TGTGCCAGCAGTCAGCGACAGGTTCGGAATGAAAAACTGTTTTTT
CDR3 protein: CASSQRQVRNEKLFF
V gene: TRBV6-6
J gene: TRBJ1-4
CDR3 length: 15
clone size: .
D gene: .

CDR3 DNA: TGTACCAGTAGTATAGATCCTACAGGGACCAGTGTGCAGTTCTTC
CDR3 protein: CTSSIDPTGTSVQFF
V gene: TRBV19
J gene: TRBJ2-1
CDR3 length: 15
clone size: .
D gene: .

CDR3 DNA: TGCGCCAGCAGCCAAGCTGGCCAGGGGGTTGAGGAGCAGTACTTC
CDR3 protein: CASSQAGQGVEEQYF
V gene: TRBV4-3
J gene: TRBJ2-7
CDR3 length: 15
clone size: .
D gene: TRBD1

CDR3 DNA: TGTGCCAGCAGACCCCACTACAAAGCAGAAGCTTTCTTT
CDR3 protein: CASRPHYKAEAFF
V gene: TRBV6-6
J gene: TRBJ1-1
CDR3 length: 13
clone size: .
D gene: .

CDR3 DNA: TGTGCCAGCAGTCTGAAGGGGGCCATTCAGCCCCAGCATTTT
CDR3 protein: CASSLKGAIQPQHF
V gene: TRBV6-6
J gene: TRBJ1-5
CDR3 length: 14
clone size: .
D gene: TRBD1

CDR3 DNA: TGTGCCAGCAGCGGGGGGGGTGGGGTGGACGGGGAGCTGTTTTTT
CDR3 protein: CASSGGGGVDGELFF
V gene: TRBV6-1
J gene: TRBJ2-2
CDR3 length: 15
clone size: .
D gene: TRBD2

CDR3 DNA: TGTGCCAGTAGGCACAGGGGATTTCCCACAGATACGCAGTATTTT
CDR3 protein: CASRHRGFPTDTQYF
V gene: TRBV19
J gene: TRBJ2-3
CDR3 length: 15
clone size: .
D gene: TRBD1

CDR3 DNA: TGTGCCAGCAGCGGGCTAGCGGGAGGCCCCTACGAGCAGTACTTC
CDR3 protein: CASSGLAGGPYEQYF
V gene: TRBV7-8
J gene: TRBJ2-7
CDR3 length: 15
clone size: .
D gene: TRBD2

CDR3 DNA: TGCGCCAGCAGCTTGGGGCTAGCTGGCAATGAGCAGTTCTTC
CDR3 protein: CASSLGLAGNEQFF
V gene: TRBV5-1
J gene: TRBJ2-1
CDR3 length: 14
clone size: few
D gene: .

CDR3 DNA: TGTGCCAGCAGTCAATCAGGGTTTACCTACGAGCAGTACTTC
CDR3 protein: CASSQSGFTYEQYF
V gene: TRBV28
J gene: TRBJ2-7
CDR3 length: 14
clone size: once
D gene: .

CDR3 DNA: TGTGCCAGCAGCTTAGGGGGCTCTGGGGCCAACGTCCTGACTTTC
CDR3 protein: CASSLGGSGANVLTF
V gene: TRBV5-5
J gene: TRBJ2-6
CDR3 length: 15
clone size: .
D gene: .

CDR3 DNA: TGTGCCAGCGCCCCGGTATTGCTCAATCAGCCCCAGCATTTT
CDR3 protein: CASAPVLLNQPQHF
V gene: TRBV6-1
J gene: TRBJ1-5
CDR3 length: 14
clone size: .
D gene: .

CDR3 DNA: TGTGCCAGCAGTCTTCCGGGTGATGGCCCTGGAAACACCATATATTTT
CDR3 protein: CASSLPGDGPGNTIYF
V gene: TRBV28
J gene: TRBJ1-3
CDR3 length: 16
clone size: .
D gene: .

CDR3 DNA: TGTGCCAGCAGTTTTCTATGGACAGGGCCTGGGGAGCAGTACTTC
CDR3 protein: CASSFLWTGPGEQYF
V gene: TRBV28
J gene: TRBJ2-7
CDR3 length: 15
clone size: .
D gene: TRBD1

CDR3 DNA: TGTGCCAGCCGATCGATACTAGCGGCGGACACAGATACGCAGTATTTT
CDR3 protein: CASRSILAADTDTQYF
V gene: TRBV27
J gene: TRBJ2-3
CDR3 length: 16
clone size: .
D gene: TRBD2

CDR3 DNA: TGTGCCAGCAGCTTAGGTGGGACAGACGAGCAGTACTTC
CDR3 protein: CASSLGGTDEQYF
V gene: TRBV11-3
J gene: TRBJ2-7
CDR3 length: 13
clone size: .
D gene: TRBD1

CDR3 DNA: TGCGCCAGCAGCCAAGAATCGTACGGGACTCTCACCGGGGAGCTGTTTTTT
CDR3 protein: CASSQESYGTLTGELFF
V gene: TRBV4-3
J gene: TRBJ2-2
CDR3 length: 17
clone size: .
D gene: .

CDR3 DNA: TGTGCCATCGCCGGGTCCACAGATACGCAGTATTTT
CDR3 protein: CAIAGSTDTQYF
V gene: TRBV10-3
J gene: TRBJ2-3
CDR3 length: 12
clone size: .
D gene: .

CDR3 DNA: TGCGCCAGCAGCCTCCGCGGGCTTCCCTACGAGCAGTACTTC
CDR3 protein: CASSLRGLPYEQYF
V gene: TRBV5-1
J gene: TRBJ2-7
CDR3 length: 14
clone size: .
D gene: .

CDR3 DNA: TGTGCCAGCAGTCCGATTTTTAGCCGCCCTGCGTATTTT
CDR3 protein: CASSPIFSRPAYF
V gene: TRBV6-1
J gene: TRBJ2-3
CDR3 length: 13
clone size: .
D gene: .

CDR3 DNA: TGTGCCAGCAGCCAGCCGGGGGACCGAAACACCATATATTTT
CDR3 protein: CASSQPGDRNTIYF
V gene: TRBV14
J gene: TRBJ1-3
CDR3 length: 14
clone size: .
D gene: .

CDR3 DNA: TGTGCCTGGAGTTGGTTAGCGGGTTACAATGAGCAGTTCTTC
CDR3 protein: CAWSWLAGYNEQFF
V gene: TRBV30
J gene: TRBJ2-1
CDR3 length: 14
clone size: .
D gene: TRBD2

CDR3 DNA: TGTGCCAGCAGTTTTGACACATTCAACAGCGAGCAGTACTTC
CDR3 protein: CASSFDTFNSEQYF
V gene: TRBV2
J gene: TRBJ2-7
CDR3 length: 14
clone size: .
D gene: .

CDR3 DNA: TGTGCCTCTAGCGTGGGGCAGGGCGATACGCAGTATTTT
CDR3 protein: CASSVGQGDTQYF
V gene: TRBV10-3
J gene: TRBJ2-3
CDR3 length: 13
clone size: .
D gene: .

CDR3 DNA: TGTGCCAGCAACCTCGGGCAGGGTGTAAGGTCCTACAATGAGCAGTTCTTC
CDR3 protein: CASNLGQGVRSYNEQFF
V gene: TRBV28
J gene: TRBJ2-1
CDR3 length: 17
clone size: .
D gene: .

CDR3 DNA: TGTGCCAGCAGCTTAGGTTTGAAGCGGGGGCACACAGATACGCAGTATTTT
CDR3 protein: CASSLGLKRGHTDTQYF
V gene: TRBV11-2
J gene: TRBJ2-3
CDR3 length: 17
clone size: once
D gene: TRBD2

CDR3 DNA: TGTGCCAGCAGCTTAGCAGGGAGGGATGAAAAACTGTTTTTT
CDR3 protein: CASSLAGRDEKLFF
V gene: TRBV7-6
J gene: TRBJ1-4
CDR3 length: 14
clone size: .
D gene: .

CDR3 DNA: TGTGCCAGCAGAAGGGGACAGGCCTTTAGGGAGCAGTACTTC
CDR3 protein: CASRRGQAFREQYF
V gene: TRBV28
J gene: TRBJ2-7
CDR3 length: 14
clone size: .
D gene: TRBD1

CDR3 DNA: TGTGCCAGCAGCGTTGAGACAGGCGGCTCCTACGAGCAGTACTTC
CDR3 protein: CASSVETGGSYEQYF
V gene: TRBV9
J gene: TRBJ2-7
CDR3 length: 15
clone size: .
D gene: .

CDR3 DNA: TGTGCCAGCAGCGGACAGATCACCTCCTACGAGCAGTACTTC
CDR3 protein: CASSGQITSYEQYF
V gene: TRBV28
J gene: TRBJ2-7
CDR3 length: 14
clone size: .
D gene: .

CDR3 DNA: TGTGCCAGCTCAGGACACCACGGCGAGCAGTACTTC
CDR3 protein: CASSGHHGEQYF
V gene: TRBV9
J gene: TRBJ2-7
CDR3 length: 12
clone size: .
D gene: .

CDR3 DNA: TGTGCCAGCAGTTGGCGGCTCTTC
CDR3 protein: CASSWRLF
V gene: TRBV27
J gene: TRBJ2-1
CDR3 length: 8
clone size: .
D gene: .

CDR3 DNA: TGCGCCGGGTGCAAAGCGGGGCGGGTCTACGAGCAGTACTTC
CDR3 protein: CAGCKAGRVYEQYF
V gene: TRBV5-1
J gene: TRBJ2-7
CDR3 length: 14
clone size: .
D gene: TRBD2

CDR3 DNA: TGCGCCAGCAGCCAAGATCGGAGGGGTACCGGGGAGCTGTTTTTT
CDR3 protein: CASSQDRRGTGELFF
V gene: TRBV4-3
J gene: TRBJ2-2
CDR3 length: 15
clone size: .
D gene: .

CDR3 DNA: TGTGCCAGCAGTTACCACGGGGGGGCCAACACCGGGGAGCTGTTTTTT
CDR3 protein: CASSYHGGANTGELFF
V gene: TRBV6-6
J gene: TRBJ2-2
CDR3 length: 16
clone size: .
D gene: TRBD2

CDR3 DNA: TGTGCCAGCAGCTTAGCGGCCTGGGCGGGAGACTACAATGAGCAGTTCTTC
CDR3 protein: CASSLAAWAGDYNEQFF
V gene: TRBV7-2
J gene: TRBJ2-1
CDR3 length: 17
clone size: .
D gene: TRBD2

CDR3 DNA: TGTGCCAGCAGTTTTGGGACACACGGGGAGCTGTTTTTT
CDR3 protein: CASSFGTHGELFF
V gene: TRBV28
J gene: TRBJ2-2
CDR3 length: 13
clone size: .
D gene: .

CDR3 DNA: TGTGCCAGCAGCCCCACGCTAGCGGAATACTACGAGCAGTACTTC
CDR3 protein: CASSPTLAEYYEQYF
V gene: TRBV5-5
J gene: TRBJ2-7
CDR3 length: 15
clone size: .
D gene: TRBD2

CDR3 DNA: TGTGCCAGTAGCGTCTTCGAGGATGCGAATGAAAAACTGTTTTTT
CDR3 protein: CASSVFEDANEKLFF
V gene: TRBV19
J gene: TRBJ1-4
CDR3 length: 15
clone size: .
D gene: .

CDR3 DNA: TGCGCCAGCAGCTGGGACAGGGAGGGGGCCGCTTTCTCCTACGAGCAGTACTTC
CDR3 protein: CASSWDREGAAFSYEQYF
V gene: TRBV5-1
J gene: TRBJ2-7
CDR3 length: 18
clone size: .
D gene: TRBD1

CDR3 DNA: TGCGCCAGCAGCCCGGGTCGTAGCACAGATACGCAGTATTTT
CDR3 protein: CASSPGRSTDTQYF
V gene: TRBV5-1
J gene: TRBJ2-3
CDR3 length: 14
clone size: .
D gene: .

CDR3 DNA: TGTGCCAGCAGCCAACTAACAGGGGGCGATGGCTACACCTTC
CDR3 protein: CASSQLTGGDGYTF
V gene: TRBV14
J gene: TRBJ1-2
CDR3 length: 14
clone size: few
D gene: TRBD1

CDR3 DNA: TGTGCCAGCTCACCTCGGGGGAACACTAATGAAAAACTGTTTTTT
CDR3 protein: CASSPRGNTNEKLFF
V gene: TRBV18
J gene: TRBJ1-4
CDR3 length: 15
clone size: .
D gene: .